Below, 25 T cell receptor beta chains from the same sample are listed, as sequenced in a study of OX40 agonist ivuxolimab in advanced cancers. TCRdb keeps only in-frame clones here, not all; method: immunoSEQ multiplex PCR. The data hold some 80,000 clones, with roughly 86% observed a single time. Sequenced material: CD4+ or CD8+ T cells sorted from blood, taken in a trial of the OX40 agonist ivuxolimab. The receptors here all came from an adult with an advanced solid tumor such as melanoma, head and neck, liver or kidney cancer.

The CDR3 is CASRQGATEAFF. Here the CDR3 DNA reads TGTGCCAGTCGACAGGGGGCCACTGAAGCTTTCTTT. J is TRBJ1-1 and V is TRBV19, with 10 bases lining up with TRBD1. The CDR3 totals 12 residues. Germline CDR1 LNHDA, CDR2 SQIVND (reference sequence). V shed 8 bases and J 4 bases; nucleotides not matched to a gene: 1.

The chain uses TRBV15 and TRBJ1-6; possibly TRBD1 for D (6 bases). Germline loops: CDR1 LNHNV, CDR2 YYDKDF (reference sequence). Trimming left V 3 bases short and J 7 bases short, with 13 bases between. The CDR3 runs 15 residues. The CDR3: CATSSLRGGNSPLHF. CDR3 coding DNA: TGTGCCACCAGCAGTCTCAGGGGAGGAAATTCACCCCTCCACTTT.

This clone was seen a few times. The rearrangement joins TRBV30 to TRBJ1-1; D not resolved. The germline V gene encodes CDR1 GTSNPN and CDR2 SVGIG (reference sequence). Deletions cut 4 bases from V and 1 base from J, with 10 bases between. This CDR3 spans 13 amino acids. The CDR3: CAWNLHGNTEAFF. CDR3 in DNA: TGTGCCTGGAATCTCCATGGGAACACTGAAGCTTTCTTT.

The genes are TRBV19 and TRBJ1-4; possible D gene TRBD1, 5 bases. The CDR3 runs to 17 residues. The germline V gene encodes CDR1 LNHDA and CDR2 SQIVND (reference sequence). V was pared by 5 bases and J by 5 bases, with 21 bases between. CDR3 sequence (DNA): TGTGCCAGTAGTCATAGGAGGTCTCGGGGGGTCAATGAAAAACTGTTTTTT. Residues: CASSHRRSRGVNEKLFF.

The chain uses TRBV18 and TRBJ1-4; 7 bases are shared with TRBD1. This CDR3 comprises 13 residues. Germline CDR1 reads KGHSH; CDR2 reads LQKENI. V was pared by 2 bases and J by 6 bases, with 0 bases of the junction left unmatched. This CDR3 reads CASSPGTDEKLFF. The CDR3 DNA follows: TGTGCCAGCTCACCAGGGACAGATGAAAAACTGTTTTTT.

CDR3 loop: CASSIRGNYNEQFF. The CDR3 nucleotides are TGTGCCAGCAGCATAAGGGGTAACTACAATGAGCAGTTCTTC. This rearrangement joins TRBV11-2 to TRBJ2-1; D perhaps matches TRBD1 (5 bases). Trimming removed 5 bases from V and 3 bases from J, with 11 bases in between. The V gene's germline CDR1 is SGHAT and CDR2 FQNNGV. This CDR3 is 14 amino acids long.

The chain combines TRBV5-5 with TRBJ2-2; the match to TRBD1 covers 10 bases. This CDR3 comprises 15 residues. With V trimmed by 4 bases and J by 6 bases, 6 bases remained unmatched. Germline V CDR1 and CDR2: SGHKS, YYEKEE (reference sequence). CDR3 nucleotides: TGTGCCAGCAGCATAGGGACAGGGGCGCCCGGGGAGCTGTTTTTT. Encoded protein: CASSIGTGAPGELFF. Looking up the rest from reference TRBV5-5 and TRBJ2-2 gives the full variable domain: DAGVTQSPTHLIKTRGQQVTLRCSPISGHKSVSWYQQVLGQGPQFIFQYYEKEERGRGNFPDRFSARQFPNYSSELNVNALLLGDSALYLCASSIGTGAPGELFFGEGSRLTVL.

The V gene is TRBV27, the J gene TRBJ2-7; TRBD1 is a possible D gene (5 bases). The CDR3 spans 14 residues. Germline V CDR1 and CDR2: MNHEY, SMNVEV (reference sequence). V dropped 7 bases and J dropped 5 bases, with 18 bases sitting between them. The CDR3 region has the DNA TGTGCCAGCAAGAAGCTCAGGGTTGGGGACGAGCAGTACTTC. This codes for CASKKLRVGDEQYF.

This chain joins TRBV6-1 and TRBJ2-1; D is possibly TRBD1 (6 bases). The CDR3 is 15 amino acids. Germline V gene sequence: CDR1 MNHNS, CDR2 SASEGT. Trimming took off 10 bases at V and 3 bases at J, with 19 bases between the two ends. The CDR3 protein is CATGSDRLYYNEQFF. Written as DNA, the CDR3 is TGTGCCACCGGCTCCGACAGGTTATACTACAATGAGCAGTTCTTC.

V and J are TRBV11-3 and TRBJ2-7; 9 bases agree with TRBD1. V lost 1 base and J lost 3; bases outside the gene matches: 1. This CDR3 spans 14 amino acids. Per germline, CDR1 SGHNT and CDR2 YENEEA. The CDR3 DNA sequence: TGTGCCAGCAGCTTAGTGGGACAGGGCTACGAGCAGTACTTC. This translates into CASSLVGQGYEQYF.

The chain links TRBV6-1 to TRBJ1-1; no clear D. Per the germline V gene, CDR1 is MNHNS and CDR2 is SASEGT. This CDR3 region has 12 residues. V was pared by 11 bases and J by 10 bases, with 20 bases between. The CDR3 DNA is TGTGCCGGGCGCGTGGAGGGCCGGGGAGCTTTCTTT. It specifies CAGRVEGRGAFF.

This clone came up once. J is TRBJ2-1 and V is TRBV27, with 11 positions matching TRBD2. Per germline, CDR1 MNHEY and CDR2 SMNVEV (reference sequence). The trim removed 1 base at V and 9 bases at J, leaving 5 bases unmatched. This CDR3 contains 15 residues. The CDR3 DNA sequence: TGTGCCAGCAGTTTATTCACTAGCGGGAGCGGTGAGCAGTTCTTC. Amino acid sequence: CASSLFTSGSGEQFF.

CDR3 region: CASSVSSRDNEQFF. CDR3 nucleotides: TGTGCCAGCAGCGTGTCATCTCGGGACAATGAGCAGTTCTTC. V is TRBV9 and J is TRBJ2-1; D is ambiguous. This CDR3 is 14 amino acids long. V lost 2 bases, J lost 5 bases, and 11 bases lay in between. Germline V gives CDR1 SGDLS, CDR2 YYNGEE.

This rearrangement joins TRBV7-8 to TRBJ1-5, with D possibly being TRBD1 (5 bases). Trimming shortened V by 4 bases and J by 7 bases, and 20 bases separated the two germline ends. Germline values: CDR1 SGHVS, CDR2 FQNEAQ. There are 16 residues in the CDR3. CDR3 protein: CASSSDPSGRGQPQHF. The CDR3 coding sequence is TGTGCCAGCAGCTCCGACCCCTCGGGACGAGGGCAGCCCCAGCATTTT.

The table lists this clone with a count of one. The chain employs TRBV5-1 and TRBJ2-7, with 7 nucleotides matching TRBD1. Germline CDR1 and CDR2: SGHRS and YFSETQ. CDR3 size: 15 residues. V was pared by 0 bases and J by 2 bases, with 5 bases of the junction left unmatched. CDR3 region: CASSLGGTDTYEQYF. The CDR3 DNA follows: TGCGCCAGCAGCTTGGGGGGGACAGATACCTACGAGCAGTACTTC.

The chain links TRBV7-8 to TRBJ2-1, with 7 positions matching TRBD2. The junction had 7 bases not matched to a gene; V was cut back by 3 bases and J by 11 bases. Germline values: CDR1 SGHVS, CDR2 FQNEAQ. This CDR3 has 13 residues. CDR3 in DNA: TGTGCCAGCAGCTTCGGCTCTAGCGGAAAGCAGTTCTTC. This gives the protein CASSFGSSGKQFF.

The genes are TRBV5-1 and TRBJ1-6, with TRBD1 matching 9 bases. The CDR3 is 18 amino acids. The junction had 13 bases not matched to a gene; V was cut back by 4 bases and J by 5 bases. Germline CDR1 and CDR2: SGHRS and YFSETQ. The CDR3 spells CASSPRTGDYLNNSPLHF. The CDR3 DNA sequence: TGCGCCAGCAGCCCGAGGACAGGGGACTACTTAAATAATTCACCCCTCCACTTT. Supplemented by reference TRBV5-1 and TRBJ1-6, the full variable domain reads KAGVTQTPRYLIKTRGQQVTLSCSPISGHRSVSWYQQTPGQGLQFLFEYFSETQRNKGNFPGRFSGRQFSNSRSEMNVSTLELGDSALYLCASSPRTGDYLNNSPLHFGNGTRLTVT.

J is TRBJ1-5 and V is TRBV7-3; D not resolved. The CDR3 covers 13 residues. Germline V gives CDR1 SGHTA, CDR2 FQGTGA. V was clipped by 1 base and J by 3 bases, with 4 bases between them. The CDR3 coding sequence is TGTGCCAGCAGCTTAAACGCCAATCAGCCCCAGCATTTT. Protein: CASSLNANQPQHF.

The chain carries TRBV6-1 and TRBJ1-2; 8 positions agree with TRBD1. The length of the CDR3 is 12 residues. The V segment lost 4 bases and the J segment 7 bases; nucleotides outside the gene matches: 2. Germline V gene sequence: CDR1 MNHNS, CDR2 SASEGT. DNA of the CDR3: TGTGCCAGCAGTGGGACAGGGACTGGCTACACCTTC. Amino acid sequence: CASSGTGTGYTF.

The gene calls are TRBV15 and TRBJ1-1, with D hard to call. There are 16 residues in the CDR3. Germline-derived CDR1 and CDR2 are LNHNV and YYDKDF (reference sequence). Trimming removed 0 bases from V and 4 bases from J, with 15 bases in between. CDR3 nucleotide sequence: TGTGCCACCAGCAGAGATCTTGCCGGAGGGATCACTGAAGCTTTCTTT. This sequence encodes CATSRDLAGGITEAFF.

The chain links TRBV6-5 to TRBJ1-2; the match to TRBD1 covers 7 bases. The V gene's germline CDR1 is MNHEY and CDR2 SVGAGI. CDR3 length equals 15 residues. The junction had 8 bases not matched to a gene; V was cut back by 6 bases and J by 1 base. The CDR3 region is CASSPDRASNYGYTF. In DNA, the CDR3 is TGTGCCAGCAGCCCCGACAGGGCGAGTAACTATGGCTACACCTTC.

The chain couples TRBV6-1 to TRBJ1-2; 8 bases are shared with TRBD1. This CDR3 has 15 amino acids. The germline CDR1 and CDR2 sequences are MNHNS and SASEGT. V lost 1 base and J lost 4; bases outside the gene matches: 5. CDR3 nucleotides: TGTGCCAGCAGTGAAGGGAGGGGACAGGTCTATGGCTACACCTTC. Translation gives CASSEGRGQVYGYTF.

This clone was found once. The CDR3 is CASTPGGSRANVLTF. The CDR3 region has the DNA TGTGCCAGTACCCCAGGGGGCTCAAGGGCCAACGTCCTGACTTTC. This sequence joins TRBV19 and TRBJ2-6; TRBD1 aligns across 8 bases. V was pared by 7 bases and J by 5 bases, with 7 bases of the junction left unmatched. Germline V gene data show CDR1 as LNHDA and CDR2 as SQIVND (reference sequence). This CDR3 is 15 amino acids long.

In this sample, this clone turned up a few times. The chain couples TRBV19 to TRBJ1-1; 7 positions agree with TRBD1. Trimming removed 6 bases from V and 3 bases from J; junction bases left unmatched: 4. The CDR3 sequence is 13 residues long. Looked up from germline, CDR1 is LNHDA and CDR2 is SQIVND (reference sequence). CDR3 loop: CASRAGGDTEAFF. The CDR3 bases are TGTGCCAGTAGAGCAGGGGGGGACACTGAAGCTTTCTTT. The full variable domain, completed using reference TRBV19 and TRBJ1-1, is DGGITQSPKYLFRKEGQNVTLSCEQNLNHDAMYWYRQDPGQGLRLIYYSQIVNDFQKGDIAEGYSVSREKKESFPLTVTSAQKNPTAFYLCASRAGGDTEAFFGQGTRLTVV.

The V call is TRBV11-2, the J call TRBJ2-3, with 8 bases lining up with TRBD1. The germline V gene has CDR1 SGHAT and CDR2 FQNNGV. Unmatched junction bases numbered 2, after V lost 8 bases and J lost 1 base. The CDR3 totals 13 residues. The CDR3 bases are TGTGCCAGCGGGGGACAGGGCACAGATACGCAGTATTTT. This gives the protein CASGGQGTDTQYF.